A selection of T cell receptor beta chains follows, all from one sample in a study of T cells after yellow fever vaccination. TCRdb reanalysed the 5' RACE reads using MiXCR and keeps one entry per CDR3 protein. The sample lists some 110,000 distinct CDR3 sequences; roughly 8.4% were seen once. The sequenced sample was CD8+ T cells sorted from PBMCs, obtained 45 days after the yellow fever booster vaccination. The receptors come from a young man who received the YFV17D yellow fever vaccine. Both conserved end residues are part of each CDR3. Each record gives: clone size, V gene, D gene, J gene, CDR3 protein, CDR3 DNA. D genes are given only for firm matches. A row's size may be missing; if present it is once, few, many or a size class.

many	TRBV25-1	-	TRBJ1-6	CASSDSNNSPLHF	TGTGCCAGCAGTGATTCGAATAATTCACCCCTCCACTTT
few	TRBV20-1	-	TRBJ1-2	CSARGGMGPLYGYTF	TGCAGTGCTAGAGGGGGAATGGGACCGCTATATGGCTACACCTTC
-	TRBV7-8	-	TRBJ2-1	CASSLVPREQGSYNEQFF	TGTGCCAGCAGCTTAGTGCCTAGGGAGCAGGGCTCCTACAATGAGCAGTTCTTC
-	TRBV14	TRBD1	TRBJ2-2	CASSYTGTGVTGELFF	TGTGCCAGCAGCTACACCGGGACAGGGGTCACCGGGGAGCTGTTTTTT
many	TRBV20-1	-	TRBJ2-7	CSARKDMLAEQYF	TGCAGTGCCAGAAAGGACATGCTCGCCGAGCAGTACTTC
-	TRBV2	TRBD2	TRBJ2-1	CASSGPEDSGIGNEQFF	TGTGCCAGCAGTGGCCCGGAGGATAGCGGGATCGGGAATGAGCAGTTCTTC
few	TRBV30	-	TRBJ2-7	CAWKNSGTYEQYF	TGTGCCTGGAAAAATAGCGGAACCTACGAGCAGTACTTC
many	TRBV15	TRBD2	TRBJ2-5	CATSRWTSPTETQYF	TGTGCCACCAGCCGATGGACTAGTCCGACGGAGACCCAGTACTTC
-	TRBV7-9	-	TRBJ2-1	CASSLVADYPQFF	TGTGCCAGCAGCTTAGTTGCCGACTATCCCCAGTTCTTC
many	TRBV20-1	TRBD1	TRBJ2-7	CSAFPLKGAITYEQYF	TGCAGTGCGTTTCCACTTAAGGGGGCTATCACCTACGAGCAGTACTTC
many	TRBV5-6	-	TRBJ1-1	CASSLASDQGAFF	TGTGCCAGCAGCTTGGCCTCGGACCAGGGGGCTTTCTTT
many	TRBV7-6	TRBD2	TRBJ2-3	CASSPSGTDTQYF	TGTGCCAGCAGCCCTAGCGGGACTGATACGCAGTATTTT
-	TRBV7-9	-	TRBJ2-3	CASSLGVGAPPDTDTQYF	TGTGCCAGCAGCTTAGGAGTCGGGGCCCCCCCAGACACAGATACGCAGTATTTT
many	TRBV27	-	TRBJ2-1	CASTVSGGGGRFYNEQFF	TGTGCCAGCACCGTCTCAGGGGGAGGGGGGAGGTTCTACAATGAGCAGTTCTTC
many	TRBV18	-	TRBJ2-5	CASSPPDRFGETQYF	TGTGCCAGCTCACCACCGGACCGCTTCGGGGAGACCCAGTACTTC
-	TRBV12-3/TRBV12-4	-	TRBJ2-7	CASSFSIYEQYF	TGTGCCAGCAGTTTTTCGATTTACGAGCAGTACTTC
-	TRBV19	-	TRBJ1-5	CASSIGRGDQPQHF	TGTGCCAGTAGTATCGGCCGGGGTGATCAGCCCCAGCATTTT
-	TRBV11-1	TRBD2	TRBJ2-7	CASSFSPSGRLSSYEQYF	TGTGCCAGCAGTTTCTCGCCTAGCGGGAGGTTGAGCTCCTACGAGCAGTACTTC
many	TRBV6-5	-	TRBJ2-1	CASIGQGANEQFF	TGTGCCAGCATAGGCCAGGGCGCCAATGAGCAGTTCTTC
-	TRBV7-9	TRBD2	TRBJ2-7	CAGSPGLADNEQYF	TGTGCCGGCAGCCCCGGACTAGCGGACAACGAGCAGTACTTC
many	TRBV9	-	TRBJ2-7	CASSPPQGGGEQYF	TGTGCCAGCAGCCCACCTCAGGGGGGAGGCGAGCAGTACTTC
many	TRBV27	TRBD1	TRBJ2-7	CATFGQGYEQYF	TGTGCCACCTTCGGACAGGGTTACGAGCAGTACTTC
many	TRBV20-1	-	TRBJ2-1	CSAPGTLYNEQFF	TGCAGTGCTCCCGGGACTTTGTACAATGAGCAGTTCTTC
many	TRBV12-3/TRBV12-4	-	TRBJ2-3	CASSLIRGTDTQYF	TGTGCCAGCAGTTTAATCAGGGGTACAGATACGCAGTATTTT
few	TRBV11-2	-	TRBJ2-7	CASSLGGLPAYEQYF	TGTGCCAGCAGCTTAGGTGGACTACCCGCCTACGAGCAGTACTTC
many	TRBV6-6	-	TRBJ2-7	CASSIHYEQYF	TGTGCCAGCAGTATTCATTACGAGCAGTACTTC
many	TRBV20-1	-	TRBJ1-1	CSAREITVAEAFF	TGCAGTGCTAGAGAGATAACAGTAGCTGAAGCTTTCTTT
-	TRBV12-3/TRBV12-4	TRBD1	TRBJ2-7	CASSLPGQASYEQYF	TGTGCCAGCAGTTTACCGGGACAGGCCTCCTACGAGCAGTACTTC
many	TRBV4-3	-	TRBJ2-7	CASSQSRTDYEQYF	TGCGCCAGCAGCCAATCCAGGACAGACTACGAGCAGTACTTC
-	TRBV29-1	TRBD2	TRBJ2-7	CSVQGLVDPYEQYF	TGCAGCGTTCAGGGACTAGTCGATCCTTACGAGCAGTACTTC
many	TRBV4-2	-	TRBJ2-1	CASSQGGVGAEQFF	TGTGCCAGCAGCCAAGGGGGAGTCGGGGCGGAGCAGTTCTTC
many	TRBV7-8	TRBD2	TRBJ2-1	CASRRGEAGEDYEQFF	TGTGCCAGCAGGCGGGGGGAAGCGGGAGAAGATTATGAGCAGTTCTTC
few	TRBV7-2	-	TRBJ2-1	CASSLVGLNEQFF	TGTGCCAGCAGCTTGGTGGGCCTCAATGAGCAGTTCTTC
many	TRBV2	TRBD2	TRBJ2-3	CASRPTSGSSDTQYF	TGTGCCAGCAGGCCGACTAGCGGGAGTTCAGATACGCAGTATTTT
many	TRBV6-1	TRBD2	TRBJ2-7	CASSAPGLVSLEQYF	TGTGCCAGCAGCGCCCCGGGACTAGTCTCCCTCGAGCAGTACTTC
many	TRBV4-3	-	TRBJ2-3	CASSQELNRPDTQYF	TGCGCCAGCAGCCAAGAGCTAAACCGACCCGATACGCAGTATTTT
many	TRBV4-1	-	TRBJ1-1	CASSQDITEIMNTEAFF	TGCGCCAGCAGCCAAGATATTACAGAGATCATGAACACTGAAGCTTTCTTT
-	TRBV1	-	TRBJ2-1	CTSSPTTSGRWYNEQFF	TGCACCAGCAGCCCTACGACTAGCGGGAGATGGTACAATGAGCAGTTCTTC
many	TRBV5-5	TRBD1	TRBJ2-7	CASSLVQGEYEQYF	TGTGCCAGCAGCTTGGTACAGGGGGAGTACGAGCAGTACTTC
many	TRBV10-3	TRBD2	TRBJ2-5	CAISQISGTSFQETQYF	TGTGCCATCAGTCAAATTTCCGGGACTAGCTTCCAAGAGACCCAGTACTTC
many	TRBV11-2	-	TRBJ2-7	CASSLMGSSYEQYF	TGTGCCAGCAGCTTAATGGGGAGCTCCTACGAGCAGTACTTC
many	TRBV28	-	TRBJ2-1	CASSLAGYRNEQFF	TGTGCCAGCAGTTTGGCAGGGTATCGGAATGAGCAGTTCTTC
many	TRBV4-2	TRBD2	TRBJ2-7	CASSQDLPAGAPYEQYF	TGTGCCAGCAGCCAAGATTTACCAGCGGGAGCACCCTACGAGCAGTACTTC
few	TRBV4-3	-	TRBJ2-1	CASSQVALNYEQFF	TGCGCCAGCAGCCAAGTGGCGCTTAACTATGAGCAGTTCTTC
many	TRBV29-1	-	TRBJ2-5	CSVVKVETQYF	TGCAGCGTTGTGAAAGTGGAGACCCAGTACTTC
many	TRBV5-1	-	TRBJ2-7	CASSLGGTSYEQYF	TGCGCCAGCAGCTTGGGGGGGACCTCCTACGAGCAGTACTTC
-	TRBV5-1	TRBD1	TRBJ1-3	CASSLELDRVISGNTIYF	TGCGCCAGCAGCTTGGAACTCGACAGGGTGATCTCTGGAAACACCATATATTTT